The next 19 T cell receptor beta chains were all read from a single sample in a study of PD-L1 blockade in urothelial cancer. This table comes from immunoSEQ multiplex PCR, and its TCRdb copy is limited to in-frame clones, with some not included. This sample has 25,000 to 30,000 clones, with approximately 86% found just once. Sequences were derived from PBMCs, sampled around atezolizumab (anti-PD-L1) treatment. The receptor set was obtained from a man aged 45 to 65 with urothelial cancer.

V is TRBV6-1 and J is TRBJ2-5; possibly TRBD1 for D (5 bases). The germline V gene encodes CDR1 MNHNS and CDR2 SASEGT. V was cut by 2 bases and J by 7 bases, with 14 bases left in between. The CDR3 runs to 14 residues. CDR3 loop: CASSETGAWGTQYF. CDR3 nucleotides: TGTGCCAGCAGTGAAACTGGGGCCTGGGGGACCCAGTACTTC.

The CDR3 DNA follows: TGTGCCTGGACGGGACTAGGCCTCACCGGGGAGCTGTTTTTT. It specifies CAWTGLGLTGELFF. The J gene is TRBJ2-2, the V gene TRBV30, with 8 bases that match TRBD2. Germline V lookup: CDR1 GTSNPN, CDR2 SVGIG (reference sequence). The CDR3 spans 14 residues. V was pared by 4 bases and J by 4 bases, with 5 bases of the junction left unmatched.

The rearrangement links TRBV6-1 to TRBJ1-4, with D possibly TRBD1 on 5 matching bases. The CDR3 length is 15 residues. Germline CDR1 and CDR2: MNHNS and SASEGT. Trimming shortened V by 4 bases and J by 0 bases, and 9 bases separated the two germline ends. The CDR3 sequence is CASSVIQATNEKLFF. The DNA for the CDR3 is TGTGCCAGCAGTGTTATACAGGCAACTAATGAAAAACTGTTTTTT.

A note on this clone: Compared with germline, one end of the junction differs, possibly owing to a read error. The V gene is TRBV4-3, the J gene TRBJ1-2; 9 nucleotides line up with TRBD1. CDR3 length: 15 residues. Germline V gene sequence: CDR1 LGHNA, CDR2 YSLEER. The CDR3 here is CASNQDGTGNYGYTF. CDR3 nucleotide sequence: TGCGCCAGCAACCAAGATGGGACAGGGAACTATGGCTACACCTTC.

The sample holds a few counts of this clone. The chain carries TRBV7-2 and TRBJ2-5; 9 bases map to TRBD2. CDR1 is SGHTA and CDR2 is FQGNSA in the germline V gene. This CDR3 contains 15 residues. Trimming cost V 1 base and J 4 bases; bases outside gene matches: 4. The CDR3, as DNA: TGTGCCAGCAGCTTAGGAGGCGGGGGGGGAGAGACCCAGTACTTC. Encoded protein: CASSLGGGGGETQYF.

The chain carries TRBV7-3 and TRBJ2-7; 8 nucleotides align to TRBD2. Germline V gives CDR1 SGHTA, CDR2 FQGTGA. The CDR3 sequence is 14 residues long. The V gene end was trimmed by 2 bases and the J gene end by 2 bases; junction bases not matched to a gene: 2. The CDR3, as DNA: TGTGCCAGCAGCTTACTAGCGGGCGCCTACGAGCAGTACTTC. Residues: CASSLLAGAYEQYF.

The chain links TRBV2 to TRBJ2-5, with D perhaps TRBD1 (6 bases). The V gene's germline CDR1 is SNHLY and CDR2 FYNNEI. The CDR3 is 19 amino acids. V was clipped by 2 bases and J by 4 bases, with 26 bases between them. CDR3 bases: TGTGCCAGCAGTGAAAAAGCGTTCCAGGGGATATTGGCGGTAGAGACCCAGTACTTC. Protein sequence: CASSEKAFQGILAVETQYF.

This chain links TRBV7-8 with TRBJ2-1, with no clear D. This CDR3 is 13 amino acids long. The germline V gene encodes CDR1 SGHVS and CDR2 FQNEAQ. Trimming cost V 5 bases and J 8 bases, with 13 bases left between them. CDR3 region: CASSPHLVDEQFF. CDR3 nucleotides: TGTGCCAGCAGCCCACACCTTGTTGATGAGCAGTTCTTC.

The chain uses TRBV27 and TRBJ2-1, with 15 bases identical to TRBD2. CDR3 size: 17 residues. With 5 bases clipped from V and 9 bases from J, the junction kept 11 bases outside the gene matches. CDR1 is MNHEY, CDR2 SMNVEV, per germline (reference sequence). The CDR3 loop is CASSLTTRTSGRVEQFF. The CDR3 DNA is TGTGCCAGCAGTCTTACCACAAGGACTAGCGGGAGGGTTGAGCAGTTCTTC.

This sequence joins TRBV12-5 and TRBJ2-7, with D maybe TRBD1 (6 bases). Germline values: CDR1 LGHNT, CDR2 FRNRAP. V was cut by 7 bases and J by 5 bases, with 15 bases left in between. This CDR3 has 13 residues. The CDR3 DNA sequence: TGTGCTAGTGCCAGGGCAGGGGTCCACGAGCAGTACTTC. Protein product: CASARAGVHEQYF.

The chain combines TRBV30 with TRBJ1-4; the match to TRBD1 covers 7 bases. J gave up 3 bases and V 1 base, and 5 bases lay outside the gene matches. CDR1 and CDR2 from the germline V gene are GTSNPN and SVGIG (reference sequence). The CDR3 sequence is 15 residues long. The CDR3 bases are TGTGCCTGGAGTGAGGGGACAGCTGCTAATGAAAAACTGTTTTTT. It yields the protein CAWSEGTAANEKLFF.

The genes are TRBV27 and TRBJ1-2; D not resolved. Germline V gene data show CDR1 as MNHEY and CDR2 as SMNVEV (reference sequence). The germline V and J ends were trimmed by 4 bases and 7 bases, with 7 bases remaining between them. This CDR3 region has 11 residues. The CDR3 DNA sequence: TGTGCCAGCAGTTCGGGATTTGGCTACACCTTC. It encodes CASSSGFGYTF.

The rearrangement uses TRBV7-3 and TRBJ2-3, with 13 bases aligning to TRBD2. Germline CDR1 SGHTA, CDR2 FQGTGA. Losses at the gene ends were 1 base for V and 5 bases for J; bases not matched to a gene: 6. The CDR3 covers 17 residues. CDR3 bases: TGTGCCAGCAGCTTAAAGGGACTAGCGGGGTTCGGAGATACGCAGTATTTT. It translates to CASSLKGLAGFGDTQYF.

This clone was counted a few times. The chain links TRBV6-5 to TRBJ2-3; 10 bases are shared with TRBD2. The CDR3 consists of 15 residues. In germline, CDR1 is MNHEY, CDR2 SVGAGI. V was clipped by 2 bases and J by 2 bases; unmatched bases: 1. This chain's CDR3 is CASSYSGGATDTQYF. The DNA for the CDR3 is TGTGCCAGCAGTTACAGCGGGGGGGCCACAGATACGCAGTATTTT.

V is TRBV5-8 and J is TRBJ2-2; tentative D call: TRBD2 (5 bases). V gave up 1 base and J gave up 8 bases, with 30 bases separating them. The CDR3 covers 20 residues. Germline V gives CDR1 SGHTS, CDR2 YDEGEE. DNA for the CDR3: TGTGCCAGCAGCTTGCGTGGCCCTTCTTCGCCCGGGGTCCTACCTGGGGAGCTGTTTTTT. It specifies CASSLRGPSSPGVLPGELFF.

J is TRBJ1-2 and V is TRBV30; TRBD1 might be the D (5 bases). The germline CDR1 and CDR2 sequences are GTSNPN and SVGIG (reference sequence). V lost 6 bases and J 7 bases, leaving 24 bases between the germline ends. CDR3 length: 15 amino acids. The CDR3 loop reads CACYDGGTSPAGYTF. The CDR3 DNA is TGTGCCTGCTACGACGGAGGGACCTCCCCTGCTGGCTACACCTTC. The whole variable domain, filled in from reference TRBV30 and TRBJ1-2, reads SQTIHQWPATLVQPVGSPLSLECTVEGTSNPNLYWYRQAAGRGLQLLFYSVGIGQISSEVPQNLSASRPQDRQFILSSKKLLLSDSGFYLCACYDGGTSPAGYTFGSGTRLTVV.

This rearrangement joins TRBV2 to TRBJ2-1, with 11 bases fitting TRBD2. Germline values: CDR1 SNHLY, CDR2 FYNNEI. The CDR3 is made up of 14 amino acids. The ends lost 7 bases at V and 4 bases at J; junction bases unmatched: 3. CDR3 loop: CASKLAGVYNEQFF. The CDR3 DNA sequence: TGTGCCAGCAAACTAGCGGGAGTTTACAATGAGCAGTTCTTC.

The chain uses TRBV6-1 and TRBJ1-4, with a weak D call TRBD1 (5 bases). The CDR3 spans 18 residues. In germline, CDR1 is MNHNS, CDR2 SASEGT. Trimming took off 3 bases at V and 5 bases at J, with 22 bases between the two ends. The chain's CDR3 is CASSDRTTITLGNEKLFF. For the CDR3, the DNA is TGTGCCAGCAGTGATCGGACAACTATTACACTTGGAAATGAAAAACTGTTTTTT.

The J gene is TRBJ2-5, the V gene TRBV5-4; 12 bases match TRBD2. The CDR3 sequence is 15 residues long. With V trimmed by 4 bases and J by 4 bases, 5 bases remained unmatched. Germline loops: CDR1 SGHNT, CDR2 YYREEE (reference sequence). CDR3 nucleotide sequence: TGTGCCAGCAGCGGACTAGCGGGAATCACAGAGACCCAGTACTTC. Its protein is CASSGLAGITETQYF.